These T cell receptor beta chains were read from a single sample in a study of T-cell memory formation after mild COVID-19. TCRdb used MiXCR to reprocess the 5' RACE reads, holding one entry per CDR3 protein. The sample records about 440,000 distinct CDR3 sequences, roughly 20% being singletons. What was sequenced was PBMCs or a T cell subset sorted from them (not recorded which). Receptors were obtained from an adult woman who had mild COVID-19 (a few samples of this study predate the infection). Cell type and time point are not known. CDR3s include the opening cysteine and the closing phenylalanine or tryptophan. Fields, in order: D gene, clone size, V gene, J gene, CDR3 DNA, CDR3 protein. A D gene is named only where the DNA matches it firmly. Clone sizes are given selectively: once, few, many, or a class where the clone is expanded.

d_call: TRBD2
clone_size: few
v_call: TRBV7-8
j_call: TRBJ2-5
cdr3_nt: TGTGCCAGCAGCTCTCGGACTAGCGGGGGGCAAAGCAAACAAGAGACCCAGTACTTC
cdr3_aa: CASSSRTSGGQSKQETQYF

d_call: TRBD1
clone_size: many
v_call: TRBV5-1
j_call: TRBJ1-1
cdr3_nt: TGCGCCAGCAGCTTGGATGGGGCAGGGGGCACTGAAGCTTTCTTT
cdr3_aa: CASSLDGAGGTEAFF

d_call: TRBD2
clone_size: NA
v_call: TRBV5-4
j_call: TRBJ2-2
cdr3_nt: TGTGCCAGCAGCCGGGAGGGGCTAGCGACAAAAGGGGAGCTGTTTTTT
cdr3_aa: CASSREGLATKGELFF

d_call: TRBD1
clone_size: NA
v_call: TRBV2
j_call: TRBJ2-7
cdr3_nt: TGTGCCAGCAGGGGACAGGGCTCCAGCGAGCAGTACTTC
cdr3_aa: CASRGQGSSEQYF

d_call: TRBD1
clone_size: NA
v_call: TRBV3-1
j_call: TRBJ1-1
cdr3_nt: TGTGCCAGCAGCCAACTACCCGACAGGGGGAACACTGAAGCTTTCTTT
cdr3_aa: CASSQLPDRGNTEAFF

d_call: TRBD1
clone_size: NA
v_call: TRBV18
j_call: TRBJ1-2
cdr3_nt: TGTGCCAGCTCACCAGGGACAGGGTTTGGCTACACCTTC
cdr3_aa: CASSPGTGFGYTF

d_call: TRBD2
clone_size: NA
v_call: TRBV15
j_call: TRBJ2-3
cdr3_nt: TGTGCCACCAGCAGAGGAACTAGCGGGAAGACAGATACGCAGTATTTT
cdr3_aa: CATSRGTSGKTDTQYF

d_call: NA
clone_size: NA
v_call: TRBV6-5
j_call: TRBJ2-6
cdr3_nt: TGTGCCAGCAGTTGGGCCCGCTCTGGGGCCAACGTCCTGACTTTC
cdr3_aa: CASSWARSGANVLTF

d_call: TRBD2
clone_size: many
v_call: TRBV27
j_call: TRBJ2-2
cdr3_nt: TGTGCCAGCAGCCTAGCGGGAGGGCAAGGCACCGGGGAGCTGTTTTTT
cdr3_aa: CASSLAGGQGTGELFF

d_call: NA
clone_size: few
v_call: TRBV24-1
j_call: TRBJ2-7
cdr3_nt: TGTGCCACCAGTGATAACCGACAGGCCTACGAGCAGTACTTC
cdr3_aa: CATSDNRQAYEQYF

d_call: NA
clone_size: few
v_call: TRBV6-5
j_call: TRBJ1-1
cdr3_nt: TGTGCCAGCAGTTACTCTACTCCCGAGGCCCGGCAAACTGAAGCTTTCTTT
cdr3_aa: CASSYSTPEARQTEAFF

d_call: NA
clone_size: once
v_call: TRBV5-1
j_call: TRBJ2-6
cdr3_nt: TGCGCCAGCAGCTTGGTTGCAGGGGCTGGGGCCAACGTCCTGACTTTC
cdr3_aa: CASSLVAGAGANVLTF

d_call: NA
clone_size: many
v_call: TRBV6-1
j_call: TRBJ2-7
cdr3_nt: TGTGCCAGCAGTGAAGTGGCCGGGGATTTCAACGAGCAGTACTTC
cdr3_aa: CASSEVAGDFNEQYF

d_call: NA
clone_size: NA
v_call: TRBV2
j_call: TRBJ2-7
cdr3_nt: TGTGCCAGCAGTGAACGGAGGGCCCGTCCCTACGAGCAGTACTTC
cdr3_aa: CASSERRARPYEQYF

d_call: TRBD1
clone_size: many
v_call: TRBV12-3/TRBV12-4
j_call: TRBJ1-5
cdr3_nt: TGTGCCAGCAGTCTTCGACAGGGGGGCAATCAGCCCCAGCATTTT
cdr3_aa: CASSLRQGGNQPQHF

d_call: NA
clone_size: NA
v_call: TRBV9
j_call: TRBJ2-1
cdr3_nt: TGTGCCAGCAGCGTCGGATCGAGTTGGGGTGAGCAGTTCTTC
cdr3_aa: CASSVGSSWGEQFF

d_call: NA
clone_size: few
v_call: TRBV4-3
j_call: TRBJ2-3
cdr3_nt: TGCGCCAGCAGCCAAGAATTTCGGAGGGGAGGCACAGATACGCAGTATTTT
cdr3_aa: CASSQEFRRGGTDTQYF